This T cell receptor (beta chain) derives from a study of technical replicates of blood from several donors. The ends were cut back, 0 bases at V and 4 bases at J, with 4 bases in the middle. Germline V CDR1 and CDR2: GTSNPN, SVGIG (reference sequence). The CDR3 covers 11 residues. Repertoires were generated with immunoSEQ multiplex PCR, while TCRdb's copy carries only in-frame clones and drops some. The data show about 68,000 clones, 95% to 97% seen once. The chain has TRBV30 and TRBJ2-7; no clear D. The origin of this receptor is a human donor in good health. The sample taken for sequencing was T cells isolated from PBMCs. This CDR3 is CAWSVRYEQYF. As DNA, the CDR3 is TGTGCCTGGAGTGTACGGTACGAGCAGTACTTC.